This entry lists 10 T cell receptor beta chains sequenced from one sample in a study of post-analysis software for immune sequencing data. Their antigens remain unidentified. Study observations and caveats: Comparison of patients with controls showed a handful of TRBV segments more frequent in patients, TRBV5-6, TRBV5-1 and TRBV20-1 among them.

Tagging with unique molecular identifiers was a feature of the TCR beta cDNA libraries. One entry per CDR3 protein, called by TCRdb with MiXCR from the PCR reads. The sample records 650,000 to 850,000 distinct CDR3 sequences, 53% being singletons. Sequenced input: blood. The receptors were gathered from a girl between 5 and 17 years old with multiple sclerosis.

This clonotype was detected only a few times. V usage is TRBV7-6 and J usage is TRBJ2-1, with 7 positions matching TRBD2. The length of the CDR3 is 16 residues. Germline assignment: CDR1 SGHVS and CDR2 FNYEAQ. V gave up 6 bases and J gave up 6 bases; unmatched junction bases: 14. The CDR3 DNA sequence: TGTGCCAGCAGAGACCCGCTAGCGGCGAAATTCAATGAGCAGTTCTTC. Protein: CASRDPLAAKFNEQFF.

The V call is TRBV4-1, the J call TRBJ2-5, with D tentatively TRBD2 (6 bases). CDR3 length: 15 residues. V lost 2 bases and J 3 bases, leaving 13 bases between the germline ends. Germline loops: CDR1 MGHRA, CDR2 YSYEKL. The DNA of the CDR3 is TGCGCCAGCAGCCAATCCCTAGCGCCAGAAGAGACCCAGTACTTC. Amino acid sequence: CASSQSLAPEETQYF.

The chain combines TRBV6-5 with TRBJ2-7, with 9 nucleotides matching TRBD2. Trimming removed 5 bases from V and 7 bases from J; junction bases left unmatched: 12. CDR1 and CDR2 from the germline V gene are MNHEY and SVGAGI. The CDR3 has 15 residues. The chain's CDR3 is CASSPGTSLMNEQYF. CDR3 coding DNA: TGTGCCAGCAGTCCCGGGACTAGCTTGATGAATGAGCAGTACTTC.

This clonotype was counted a few times. J is TRBJ2-5 and V is TRBV29-1, with 9 bases fitting TRBD2. This CDR3 has 13 amino acids. V trimming: 7 bases; J trimming: 2 bases; junction bases outside the gene matches: 5. CDR1 is SQVTM and CDR2 is ANQGSEA in the germline V gene. The DNA of the CDR3 is TGCAGCGGTAGCGGGAGACCTCAAGAGACCCAGTACTTC. Translated: CSGSGRPQETQYF.

This rearrangement joins TRBV5-4 to TRBJ2-1; 7 bases match TRBD1. Germline CDR1 reads SGHNT; CDR2 reads YYREEE (reference sequence). J lost 7 bases, V lost 2 bases, and 9 bases had no gene match. The CDR3 consists of 15 residues. The CDR3 DNA reads as TGTGCCAGCAGCTTTCTGGGGACCAGGGGGAATGAGCAGTTCTTC. Protein product: CASSFLGTRGNEQFF.

V and J are TRBV12-5 and TRBJ2-5; D is uncertain. The J call may not be correct, given that the DNA end is closer to TRBJ2-7. This CDR3 contains 11 residues. Per the germline V gene, CDR1 is LGHNT and CDR2 is FRNRAP. The CDR3 is CASGGDYEQYF. DNA for the CDR3: TGTGCTAGTGGCGGAGACTACGAGCAGTACTTC.

This clonotype was seen only a few times. The V gene is TRBV12-3 or TRBV12-4, the J gene TRBJ2-1, with D perhaps TRBD2 (6 bases). V was trimmed by 6 bases and J by 4 bases, leaving 13 bases between them. CDR3 length: 14 amino acids. DNA of the CDR3: TGTGCCAGCAGCTTGGGACTGCCGTACAATGAGCAGTTCTTC. Protein product: CASSLGLPYNEQFF.

On this clonotype: A read error may be the cause here, since a much bigger clone is one base away. The V call is TRBV12-3 or TRBV12-4, the J call TRBJ1-1; tentatively, D is TRBD1 (5 bases). The CDR3 loop spans 13 amino acids. Trimming stripped 7 bases from V and 3 bases from J, with 12 bases between. The CDR3 spells CASKALGDTEAFF. Written as DNA, the CDR3 is TGTGCCAGCAAAGCCTTGGGGGACACTGAAGCTTTCTTT.

The sample holds a few counts of this clonotype. The chain uses TRBV7-3 and TRBJ2-1; the D gene could be TRBD1 or TRBD2 (6 bases each). Germline V gene sequence: CDR1 SGHTA, CDR2 FQGTGA. The V gene lost 1 base and the J gene lost 0 bases, with 13 bases spanning the gap. The CDR3 totals 17 residues. The CDR3 is CASSLIGGDSSYNEQFF. CDR3 bases: TGTGCCAGCAGCTTAATCGGGGGCGATAGCTCCTACAATGAGCAGTTCTTC.

This clonotype was observed a handful of times. This rearrangement joins TRBV10-3 to TRBJ2-1, with 7 positions matching TRBD2. This CDR3 comprises 12 residues. The junction had 7 bases not matched to a gene; V was cut back by 8 bases and J by 9 bases. The germline V gene has CDR1 ENHRY and CDR2 SYGVKD. The DNA of the CDR3 is TGTGCCATCGCTGGACTAGTCCCTGAGCAGTTCTTC. Protein: CAIAGLVPEQFF.